This TCR beta chain was sequenced in a study of identifying expanded T cells in peripheral blood. This CDR3 contains 14 residues. Germline V gene lookup returns CDR1 SQVTM and CDR2 ANQGSEA. V lost 3 bases, J lost 10 bases, and 19 bases lay in between. Study-level results: Differentially abundant clones: about 1.2 between replicates, about 15 at two to three weeks, approximately 19 at four. Across healthy donors, higher total template counts meant significantly greater approximately two-week count variance.

The assay was immunoSEQ multiplex PCR, and TCRdb's table has in-frame clones only and misses some. The top ten clones hold about 8% of a sample with some 130,000 clones, 65% to 90% of them seen once. This clone occurred a few times. What it recognizes is unknown. During the collection period, no donor immune events like infections were recorded. Sequencing used blood. The rearrangement uses TRBV29-1 and TRBJ2-1; no firm D call. The receptor was isolated from a person aged 18 to 69 in good health. The CDR3 region is CSVDPQGRHGEQFF. The CDR3 nucleotides read TGCAGCGTTGACCCACAAGGGCGCCATGGGGAGCAGTTCTTC.